The 13 T cell receptor beta chains below were found in one sample sequenced in a study of T cell responses to AZD1222 COVID-19 vaccine. The method was immunoSEQ multiplex PCR; TCRdb's version includes in-frame clones alone and lacks a portion of them. The sample comprises about 110,000 clones, about 90% of which are singletons, and 7% to 9% rests with the top ten. The sample consisted of peripheral blood, taken on day 0 of AZD1222 vaccination. These receptors were taken from an adult in good health.

This clone was seen more than once but under ten times. The chain links TRBV5-5 to TRBJ2-5; 8 bases line up with TRBD1. From germline, CDR1 is SGHKS and CDR2 YYEKEE (reference sequence). This CDR3 region has 14 residues. V shed 3 bases and J 4 bases; nucleotides not matched to a gene: 5. The CDR3 nucleotides are TGTGCCAGCAGCTCTCAGGGGGCAGGAGAGACCCAGTACTTC. Protein sequence: CASSSQGAGETQYF.

This sequence joins TRBV19 and TRBJ1-2; D unresolved. Trimming left V 8 bases short and J 2 bases short, with 12 bases between. CDR3 length: 13 residues. The germline V gene has CDR1 LNHDA and CDR2 SQIVND (reference sequence). As DNA, the CDR3 is TGTGCCAGTTCATTAGACCGAAACTATGGCTACACCTTC. Its translation: CASSLDRNYGYTF.

V and J are TRBV10-3 and TRBJ1-2; 7 bases fit TRBD1. The junction had 17 bases not matched to a gene; V was cut back by 0 bases and J by 7 bases. This CDR3 has 18 amino acids. In germline, CDR1 is ENHRY, CDR2 SYGVKD. CDR3 region: CAISESAVVDRNLGGYTF. CDR3 DNA: TGTGCCATCAGTGAGTCGGCGGTGGTGGACAGGAACCTCGGTGGCTACACCTTC.

The rearrangement uses TRBV30 and TRBJ2-5, with no clear D. CDR3 size: 11 residues. The germline CDR1 and CDR2 sequences are GTSNPN and SVGIG (reference sequence). The V end was cut by 0 bases, the J end by 5 bases, with 4 bases between. CDR3 amino acids: CAWSVLETQYF. The DNA for the CDR3 is TGTGCCTGGAGTGTACTTGAGACCCAGTACTTC.

This chain connects TRBV10-3 to TRBJ1-4; D not certain. The V end lost 9 bases, the J end lost 6 bases, and 14 bases lay between the germline ends. The CDR3 extends over 13 amino acids. The germline CDR1 and CDR2 sequences are ENHRY and SYGVKD. This CDR3 is CAIRGARDEKLFF. In nucleotides, the CDR3 is TGTGCCATTCGGGGAGCACGGGATGAAAAACTGTTTTTT.

This chain joins TRBV2 and TRBJ2-5; 10 positions agree with TRBD2. Germline V gene data show CDR1 as SNHLY and CDR2 as FYNNEI. This CDR3 spans 13 amino acids. CDR3 sequence reads: CAVPLAGEETQYF. CDR3 bases: TGTGCAGTTCCCCTAGCGGGGGAGGAGACCCAGTACTTC.

The chain couples TRBV18 to TRBJ1-6; D not resolved. CDR1 is KGHSH and CDR2 is LQKENI in the germline V gene. This CDR3 region has 15 residues. V was shortened by 5 bases and J by 4 bases, with 12 bases between the two germline ends. The CDR3 protein is CASSESRNYNSPLHF. For the CDR3, the DNA is TGTGCCAGCTCAGAGAGTCGGAATTATAATTCACCCCTCCACTTT.

The chain links TRBV9 to TRBJ1-1; tentatively, D is TRBD1 (5 bases). Between the trimmed V and J ends, which lost 0 bases and 6 bases, there was a span of 12 bases. This CDR3 comprises 14 residues. Germline lookup yields CDR1 SGDLS and CDR2 YYNGEE. CDR3 loop: CASSVEEGRPEAFF. CDR3 nucleotides: TGTGCCAGCAGCGTAGAAGAGGGGAGGCCTGAAGCTTTCTTT. Variable domain in full (rest from reference TRBV9 and TRBJ1-1): DSGVTQTPKHLITATGQRVTLRCSPRSGDLSVYWYQQSLDQGLQFLIQYYNGEERAKGNILERFSAQQFPDLHSELNLSSLELGDSALYFCASSVEEGRPEAFFGQGTRLTVV.

This chain uses TRBV7-2 with TRBJ1-2; weak D call: TRBD1 (6 bases). The CDR3 spans 12 residues. Germline V gene data show CDR1 as SGHTA and CDR2 as FQGNSA. Trimming removed 4 bases at V and 7 bases at J, with 10 bases between. CDR3 in amino acids: CASSSDRSGYTF. The CDR3, as DNA: TGTGCCAGCAGCTCCGACAGGAGTGGCTACACCTTC.

This clone showed up just once. The chain couples TRBV19 to TRBJ2-5; 8 bases align to TRBD1. The CDR3 has 13 residues. Germline CDR1 and CDR2: LNHDA and SQIVND (reference sequence). Losses at the gene ends were 8 bases for V and 2 bases for J; bases not matched to a gene: 4. CDR3 region: CASQQGVQETQYF. CDR3 nucleotides: TGTGCCAGTCAACAGGGGGTGCAAGAGACCCAGTACTTC.

The rearrangement joins TRBV19 to TRBJ1-5, with 11 bases matching TRBD1. The CDR3 totals 15 residues. V shed 4 bases and J 3 bases; nucleotides not matched to a gene: 2. Germline CDR1 and CDR2: LNHDA and SQIVND (reference sequence). CDR3 sequence: CASSRDRGDNQPQHF. The CDR3 nucleotides read TGTGCCAGTAGTAGGGACAGGGGGGACAATCAGCCCCAGCATTTT.

A single count supports this clone. The chain is built from TRBV6-5 and TRBJ1-1, with no clear D. The CDR3 is 16 amino acids. V gave up 0 bases and J gave up 0 bases, with 11 bases separating them. The V gene's germline CDR1 is MNHEY and CDR2 SVGAGI. CDR3 residues: CASSYSLPAMNTEAFF. Here the CDR3 DNA reads TGTGCCAGCAGTTACTCCCTACCAGCAATGAACACTGAAGCTTTCTTT.

This clone was detected a few times. V is TRBV6-5 and J is TRBJ2-3, with no clear D. V lost 2 bases and J lost 0, with 6 bases in between. Germline V lookup: CDR1 MNHEY, CDR2 SVGAGI. The CDR3 runs 14 residues. DNA for the CDR3: TGTGCCAGCAGTTACGGTGCTAGCACAGATACGCAGTATTTT. Its protein is CASSYGASTDTQYF.